Following are 5 T cell receptor beta chains from one sample sequenced in a study of shared clonotypes between healthy human individuals. TCRdb keeps only in-frame clones here, not all; method: immunoSEQ multiplex PCR. In the table there are about 2 million clones, 85% to 95% of which are singletons. Material: naive CD4+ T cells sorted from blood. Described subset: CD45RA+ positively selected. The receptors originated from a man aged 18 to 29 in good health.

This chain uses TRBV30 with TRBJ2-7, with D maybe TRBD1 (5 bases). Looked up from germline, CDR1 is GTSNPN and CDR2 is SVGIG (reference sequence). Trimming shortened V by 1 base and J by 0 bases, and 19 bases separated the two germline ends. The CDR3 is made up of 17 amino acids. The CDR3 region has the DNA TGTGCCTGGAGTGCTACGACAGACTCTCTGTTCTCCTACGAGCAGTACTTC. It is translated as CAWSATTDSLFSYEQYF.

This clone is a singleton in its sample. The V and J genes are TRBV5-4 and TRBJ2-1; 8 nucleotides match TRBD2. Trimming removed 4 bases from V and 1 base from J; junction bases left unmatched: 7. The CDR3 runs to 16 residues. The V gene's germline CDR1 is SGHNT and CDR2 YYREEE (reference sequence). CDR3 amino acids: CASSRPGLVSYNEQFF. Written as DNA, the CDR3 is TGTGCCAGCAGCCGTCCGGGACTAGTATCCTACAATGAGCAGTTCTTC. The full variable domain, rest sourced from reference TRBV5-4 and TRBJ2-1, is ETGVTQSPTHLIKTRGQQVTLRCSSQSGHNTVSWYQQALGQGPQFIFQYYREEENGRGNFPPRFSGLQFPNYSSELNVNALELDDSALYLCASSRPGLVSYNEQFFGPGTRLTVL.

This chain joins TRBV5-4 and TRBJ1-2; D possibly corresponds to TRBD1 (5 bases). The germline V gene has CDR1 SGHNT and CDR2 YYREEE (reference sequence). The CDR3 contains 14 residues. Trimming removed 0 bases at V and 4 bases at J, with 10 bases between. CDR3 in amino acids: CASSLDRDGYGYTF. CDR3 DNA sequence: TGTGCCAGCAGCTTGGATAGGGACGGCTATGGCTACACCTTC.

The chain uses TRBV5-1 and TRBJ2-7; D unclear. The CDR3 extends over 16 amino acids. Germline assignment: CDR1 SGHRS and CDR2 YFSETQ. V lost 2 bases, J lost 4 bases, and 19 bases lay in between. CDR3 protein: CASSFGLEAYGYEQYF. The CDR3 DNA reads TGCGCCAGCAGCTTCGGTTTGGAAGCGTATGGGTACGAGCAGTACTTC.

A few counts support this clone. The chain links TRBV16 to TRBJ1-2; TRBD1 might be the D (5 bases). Germline V gives CDR1 KGHSY, CDR2 FQNENV. The germline V and J ends were trimmed by 6 bases and 12 bases, with 17 bases remaining between them. This CDR3 region has 12 residues. The CDR3 nucleotides are TGTGCCAGCAGTCCCAGGGAGGGATTGGACACCTTC. Translation: CASSPREGLDTF. Full variable domain (missing parts from reference TRBV16 and TRBJ1-2): GEEVAQTPKHLVRGEGQKAKLYCAPIKGHSYVFWYQQVLKNEFKFLISFQNENVFDETGMPKERFSAKCLPNSPCSLEIQATKLEDSAVYFCASSPREGLDTFGSGTRLTVV.